This T cell receptor (beta chain) was identified during a study of T cells after posttransplantation cyclophosphamide. Method: immunoSEQ multiplex PCR; TCRdb's copy keeps in-frame clones and lacks some. The repertoire shows about 34,000 clones, none seen only once; the top ten take less than 7.5%. This clone was picked up a small number of times. The antigen remains undetermined. Here the CDR3 omits its conserved ending phenylalanine or tryptophan, so a read error is the likely source. Study results and caveats: Donor-recipient repertoire similarity was low at 1-2 months, rising over year one.

Germline V CDR1 and CDR2: MNHEY, SVGAGI. This CDR3 has 14 residues. Trimming removed 5 bases from V and 3 bases from J, with 14 bases in between. The sequenced sample consisted of PBMCs. This TCR derives from a woman aged 45 to 65 in good health and a related stem cell transplant donor. J is TRBJ2-7 and V is TRBV6-5; D is perhaps TRBD2 (5 bases). The CDR3, as DNA: TGTGCCAGCAGTACGGGATTTTTAGACTACGAGCAGTACCTC. Protein sequence: CASSTGFLDYEQYL.